These 25 T cell receptor beta chains share one sample of origin, sequenced in a study of blood T cell repertoires in COVID-19. Method: immunoSEQ multiplex PCR; TCRdb's copy keeps in-frame clones and lacks some. This table holds approximately 150,000 clones, 85% found once. Input material: peripheral blood. Every receptor here comes from a woman between 45 and 60 years old with COVID-19, enrolled during active disease.

The V call is TRBV7-3, the J call TRBJ2-1; a weak D match, TRBD1 (5 bases). Germline loops: CDR1 SGHTA, CDR2 FQGTGA. The CDR3 has 13 residues. V shed 4 bases and J shed 4 bases, with 8 bases lying between them. CDR3 sequence reads: CASSYDRYNEQFF. The CDR3 bases are TGTGCCAGCAGCTACGACAGATACAATGAGCAGTTCTTC.

The chain combines TRBV9 with TRBJ1-1; D remains ambiguous. The CDR3 loop spans 12 amino acids. V dropped 4 bases and J dropped 7 bases, with 11 bases sitting between them. Per germline, CDR1 SGDLS and CDR2 YYNGEE. CDR3 loop: CASSPRQGEAFF. CDR3 coding DNA: TGTGCCAGCAGCCCTCGACAAGGTGAAGCTTTCTTT.

The V gene is TRBV5-1, the J gene TRBJ2-7, with a weak D call TRBD2 (5 bases). Per the germline V gene, CDR1 is SGHRS and CDR2 is YFSETQ. This CDR3 comprises 14 residues. The V gene lost 0 bases and the J gene lost 5 bases, with 12 bases spanning the gap. The DNA of the CDR3 is TGCGCCAGCAGCTTGGGTCTAGCAACGGACGAGCAGTACTTC. Protein product: CASSLGLATDEQYF. Filled out from reference TRBV5-1 and TRBJ2-7, the complete variable domain reads KAGVTQTPRYLIKTRGQQVTLSCSPISGHRSVSWYQQTPGQGLQFLFEYFSETQRNKGNFPGRFSGRQFSNSRSEMNVSTLELGDSALYLCASSLGLATDEQYFGPGTRLTVT.

A remark on this clone: The germline gene is not matched at one end of the junction; a read error may be the cause. The J gene is TRBJ2-2, the V gene TRBV6-7; 9 bases align to TRBD1. TRBV6-7 is known as an ORF, though its function is uncertain. The CDR3 spans 19 residues. In DNA, the CDR3 is TGTGCCAGCAGTCACTCAGGGACAGGGACTACTTCGAACACCGGGGAGCTGTTTTTT. Translated, it gives CASSHSGTGTTSNTGELFF.

This sequence joins TRBV19 and TRBJ1-5; D gene unclear. The CDR3 length is 15 residues. Germline CDR1 is LNHDA and CDR2 is SQIVND (reference sequence). The germline V and J ends were trimmed by 3 bases and 4 bases, with 13 bases remaining between them. The CDR3 region is CASSIDTPGNQPQHF. The CDR3 DNA is TGTGCCAGTAGTATTGACACCCCAGGAAATCAGCCCCAGCATTTT.

The chain recombines TRBV5-4 with TRBJ2-7, with TRBD2 identical over 9 bases. V shed 4 bases, J shed 2 bases, and the junction held 10 bases outside the gene matches. Germline CDR1 SGHNT, CDR2 YYREEE (reference sequence). There are 16 residues in the CDR3. This CDR3 is CASSAGGAGGTYEQYF. As DNA, the CDR3 is TGTGCCAGCAGCGCTGGGGGAGCGGGGGGCACCTACGAGCAGTACTTC.

This chain uses TRBV9 with TRBJ1-1, with D unresolved. From germline, CDR1 is SGDLS and CDR2 YYNGEE. V was pared by 0 bases and J by 10 bases, with 13 bases between. The CDR3 has 13 residues. Here the CDR3 reads CASSVDPTGRAFF. CDR3 nucleotides: TGTGCCAGCAGCGTAGATCCAACTGGGCGAGCTTTCTTT.

This clone was counted between two and nine times. V is TRBV7-9 and J is TRBJ1-1; D gene uncertain. V gave up 4 bases and J gave up 1 base, with 13 bases separating them. The CDR3 is 15 residues long. CDR1 SEHNR and CDR2 FQNEAQ come from the germline V gene (reference sequence). The CDR3 bases are TGTGCCAGCAGCTCAGACACTCACGGGAACACTGAAGCTTTCTTT. Its protein product is CASSSDTHGNTEAFF.

The CDR3 is CASSYQGASDEQYF. CDR3 nucleotides: TGTGCCAGCAGTTACCAGGGGGCAAGCGACGAGCAGTACTTC. The chain employs TRBV6-5 and TRBJ2-7; TRBD1 matches 8 bases. From germline, CDR1 is MNHEY and CDR2 SVGAGI. Trimming at V came to 2 bases and at J to 5 bases, leaving 5 bases not matched to a gene. This CDR3 comprises 14 residues.

This clone showed up just once. The V gene is TRBV25-1, the J gene TRBJ2-3; 8 bases are a match to TRBD2. The CDR3 consists of 14 residues. CDR1 and CDR2 from the germline V gene are MGHDK and SYGVNS. The V gene end was trimmed by 8 bases and the J gene end by 2 bases; junction bases not matched to a gene: 6. This CDR3 reads CASVSGTSTDTQYF. CDR3 coding DNA: TGTGCCAGCGTTAGCGGGACCTCCACAGATACGCAGTATTTT.

The chain employs TRBV12-5 and TRBJ2-7, with D maybe TRBD1 (6 bases). CDR1 is LGHNT and CDR2 is FRNRAP in the germline V gene. V was cut by 3 bases and J by 2 bases, with 8 bases left in between. The CDR3 consists of 13 residues. DNA for the CDR3: TGTGCTAGTGGTTTAGGGGGAACCTACGAGCAGTACTTC. Its translation: CASGLGGTYEQYF.

The chain has TRBV10-2 and TRBJ2-6; TRBD2 is a possible D gene (6 bases). CDR3 size: 17 residues. Trimming pared 2 bases from V and 0 bases from J, leaving 11 bases between. Per the germline V gene, CDR1 is WSHSY and CDR2 is SAAADI. This CDR3 reads CASSERGLSSGANVLTF. CDR3 bases: TGCGCCAGCAGTGAGAGGGGACTTTCCTCTGGGGCCAACGTCCTGACTTTC.

The chain uses TRBV5-4 and TRBJ1-2, with D possibly TRBD1 on 5 matching bases. Germline V gene data show CDR1 as SGHNT and CDR2 as YYREEE (reference sequence). This CDR3 region has 15 residues. Trimming removed 4 bases from V and 5 bases from J, with 18 bases in between. The DNA for the CDR3 is TGTGCCAGCAGCCCGGCCGGGGGGGAGGCGTATGGCTACACCTTC. It yields the protein CASSPAGGEAYGYTF. Supplemented by reference TRBV5-4 and TRBJ1-2, the full variable domain reads ETGVTQSPTHLIKTRGQQVTLRCSSQSGHNTVSWYQQALGQGPQFIFQYYREEENGRGNFPPRFSGLQFPNYSSELNVNALELDDSALYLCASSPAGGEAYGYTFGSGTRLTVV.

This clone showed up just once. J is TRBJ1-6 and V is TRBV7-9; tentative D call: TRBD1 (6 bases). Trimming took 2 bases from V and 9 from J, leaving 14 bases between them. The CDR3 contains 15 residues. Germline CDR1 is SEHNR and CDR2 is FQNEAQ (reference sequence). CDR3 in amino acids: CASSLLAGERSPLHF. CDR3 nucleotide sequence: TGTGCCAGCAGCTTATTGGCAGGGGAGCGTTCACCCCTCCACTTT.

This rearrangement joins TRBV7-9 to TRBJ1-2; possible D gene TRBD1, 5 bases. V was cut by 5 bases and J by 4 bases, with 14 bases left in between. CDR1 is SEHNR, CDR2 FQNEAQ, per germline (reference sequence). CDR3 length equals 14 residues. This CDR3 reads CASSRDGGGYGYTF. Here the CDR3 DNA reads TGTGCCAGCAGCCGGGACGGCGGGGGCTATGGCTACACCTTC.

This clone was seen only a few times. This chain joins TRBV6-6 and TRBJ1-3, with 7 bases matching TRBD1. The length of the CDR3 is 15 residues. Germline CDR1 reads MNHNY; CDR2 reads SVGAGI (reference sequence). The trim removed 5 bases at V and 0 bases at J, leaving 4 bases unmatched. The chain's CDR3 is CASSPPGGSGNTIYF. The CDR3 DNA reads TGTGCCAGCAGTCCCCCAGGGGGCTCTGGAAACACCATATATTTT.

V usage is TRBV4-2 and J usage is TRBJ2-3; D ambiguous. This CDR3 is 16 amino acids long. Trimming cost V 0 bases and J 1 base, with 11 bases left between them. CDR1 and CDR2 from the germline V gene are LGHNA and YNFKEQ. As DNA, the CDR3 is TGTGCCAGCAGCCAAGATTTTGGGCGAGGCACAGATACGCAGTATTTT. Its protein is CASSQDFGRGTDTQYF.

V usage is TRBV18 and J usage is TRBJ1-1; 9 nucleotides line up with TRBD1. CDR3 length: 16 residues. With 3 bases clipped from V and 6 bases from J, the junction kept 11 bases outside the gene matches. Germline V CDR1 and CDR2: KGHSH, LQKENI. The CDR3 nucleotides are TGTGCCAGCTCACCGTTCGATTCTACAGGGGGCTCTGAAGCTTTCTTT. It translates to CASSPFDSTGGSEAFF.

The V call is TRBV9, the J call TRBJ2-3; 11 bases align to TRBD1. The V gene end was trimmed by 4 bases and the J gene end by 3 bases; junction bases not matched to a gene: 4. Germline V CDR1 and CDR2: SGDLS, YYNGEE. The CDR3 sequence is 15 residues long. For the CDR3, the DNA is TGTGCCAGCAGCCTAGGACAGGGGGCTACAGATACGCAGTATTTT. It translates to CASSLGQGATDTQYF.

J is TRBJ2-7 and V is TRBV2, with 10 nucleotides matching TRBD1. V was pared by 8 bases and J by 5 bases, with 6 bases of the junction left unmatched. CDR1 is SNHLY, CDR2 FYNNEI, per germline. The CDR3 sequence is 13 residues long. The DNA of the CDR3 is TGTGCCAGCTTCTCGACAGGGGGCCACGAGCAGTACTTC. Residues: CASFSTGGHEQYF.

A few counts support this clone. The genes are TRBV4-1 and TRBJ2-7, with D perhaps matching TRBD1 (6 bases). V dropped 0 bases and J dropped 6 bases, with 15 bases sitting between them. The CDR3 extends over 15 amino acids. The germline gives CDR1 MGHRA, CDR2 YSYEKL. The CDR3 loop is CASSQDLWQGTEQYF. CDR3 coding DNA: TGCGCCAGCAGCCAAGACTTGTGGCAGGGGACCGAGCAGTACTTC.

This rearrangement joins TRBV7-9 to TRBJ1-1; 7 nucleotides match TRBD1. Per the germline V gene, CDR1 is SEHNR and CDR2 is FQNEAQ (reference sequence). The ends lost 10 bases at V and 0 bases at J; junction bases unmatched: 11. The CDR3 covers 15 residues. The CDR3 sequence: CATRIKQGMNTEAFF. The CDR3 DNA reads TGTGCCACCAGGATAAAACAGGGGATGAACACTGAAGCTTTCTTT.

The chain recombines TRBV6-1 with TRBJ1-4, with a weak D call TRBD1 (6 bases). CDR3 size: 16 residues. V dropped 3 bases and J dropped 0 bases, with 11 bases sitting between them. Germline-derived CDR1 and CDR2 are MNHNS and SASEGT. CDR3 in amino acids: CASSDMGHPTNEKLFF. In nucleotides, the CDR3 is TGTGCCAGCAGTGACATGGGACACCCAACTAATGAAAAACTGTTTTTT.

The chain uses TRBV3-1 (or the pseudogene TRBV3-2) and TRBJ2-5, with 7 bases identical to TRBD1. V shed 2 bases and J 1 base; nucleotides not matched to a gene: 4. The CDR3 spans 15 residues. The germline gives CDR1 LGHDT, CDR2 YNNKEL (reference sequence). Here the CDR3 DNA reads TGTGCCAGCAGCCAACCGGGACAGCTCCAAGAGACCCAGTACTTC. This translates into CASSQPGQLQETQYF.

The chain recombines TRBV7-2 with TRBJ1-2, with 8 positions matching TRBD1. The CDR3 sequence is 13 residues long. Germline CDR1 SGHTA, CDR2 FQGNSA. V dropped 5 bases and J dropped 6; count of bases not matched to a gene: 5. The CDR3 DNA sequence: TGTGCCAGCAGCAAGCAGACAGGGGATGGCTACACCTTC. The encoded protein is CASSKQTGDGYTF.